The 23 T cell receptor beta chains below were found in one sample sequenced in a study of blood T cell repertoires in COVID-19. Generated by immunoSEQ multiplex PCR, the TCRdb table keeps only in-frame clones and is missing some. The sample carries some 120,000 clones, approximately 80% recorded once. Sequenced sample: peripheral blood. The receptor set was obtained from a man aged 65 to 79 with acute or convalescent COVID-19.

The genes are TRBV4-1 and TRBJ2-7, with D possibly matching TRBD1 (6 bases). Trimming took 4 bases from V and 6 from J, leaving 22 bases between them. CDR3 length: 16 amino acids. Germline assignment: CDR1 MGHRA and CDR2 YSYEKL. CDR3 loop: CASSLSSGVQRVEQYF. CDR3 nucleotides: TGCGCCAGCAGCCTTTCCTCAGGGGTTCAGAGGGTCGAGCAGTACTTC.

This clone was observed at least ten times. This rearrangement joins TRBV5-4 to TRBJ2-5; 12 positions agree with TRBD2. This CDR3 has 15 amino acids. J was trimmed by 5 bases and V by 3 bases; bases with no gene match: 5. Germline values: CDR1 SGHNT, CDR2 YYREEE (reference sequence). The CDR3 region is CASSWASGGGETQYF. CDR3 nucleotide sequence: TGTGCCAGCAGCTGGGCTAGCGGGGGGGGTGAGACCCAGTACTTC.

The chain links TRBV4-1 to TRBJ1-5, with TRBD1 matching over 7 bases. CDR1 and CDR2 (germline): MGHRA, YSYEKL. Germline trimming cut 6 bases from V and 1 base from J; bases unmatched to any gene: 6. The CDR3 spans 15 residues. CDR3 loop: CASSGSGQSNQPQHF. The CDR3 region has the DNA TGCGCCAGCAGTGGATCGGGACAGAGCAATCAGCCCCAGCATTTT.

V and J are TRBV19 and TRBJ1-5, with TRBD1 as a possible D gene (6 bases). The V and J ends lost 5 bases and 5 bases respectively, with 16 bases between them. The CDR3 totals 15 residues. Germline assignment: CDR1 LNHDA and CDR2 SQIVND (reference sequence). DNA of the CDR3: TGTGCCAGTAGTCTCGCAGGGGCTTTTTATCAGCCCCAGCATTTT. This codes for CASSLAGAFYQPQHF.

The chain uses TRBV5-1 and TRBJ1-1; 7 bases agree with TRBD1. V was pared by 6 bases and J by 2 bases, with 10 bases of the junction left unmatched. The CDR3 is 15 amino acids. From germline, CDR1 is SGHRS and CDR2 YFSETQ. CDR3 protein: CASTQNRDSNTEAFF. In DNA, the CDR3 is TGCGCCAGCACCCAAAACCGGGACAGCAACACTGAAGCTTTCTTT.

The chain links TRBV5-1 to TRBJ2-2, with 11 bases lining up with TRBD2. Germline CDR1 reads SGHRS; CDR2 reads YFSETQ. Trimming cost V 1 base and J 6 bases; bases outside gene matches: 5. The CDR3 loop spans 16 amino acids. The CDR3 loop is CASSLRASGGPGELFF. DNA for the CDR3: TGCGCCAGCAGCTTGAGGGCTAGCGGGGGGCCCGGGGAGCTGTTTTTT.

This sequence joins TRBV5-1 and TRBJ1-1; 9 bases match TRBD1. V shed 4 bases and J 7 bases; nucleotides not matched to a gene: 2. The CDR3 extends over 12 amino acids. Germline V CDR1 and CDR2: SGHRS, YFSETQ. The CDR3 nucleotides are TGCGCCAGCAGCCGGGACAGGGTTGAAGCTTTCTTT. Translated, it gives CASSRDRVEAFF.

This chain joins TRBV18 and TRBJ1-4; D unresolved. Trimming removed 1 base from V and 5 bases from J, with 11 bases in between. This CDR3 comprises 15 residues. Germline V gives CDR1 KGHSH, CDR2 LQKENI. CDR3 loop: CASSPRAGGNEKLFF. The CDR3 nucleotides read TGTGCCAGCTCACCACGGGCAGGTGGGAATGAAAAACTGTTTTTT.

The gene calls are TRBV18 and TRBJ2-3; possibly TRBD2 for D (5 bases). CDR1 is KGHSH, CDR2 LQKENI, per germline. CDR3 size: 15 residues. V was clipped by 2 bases and J by 8 bases, with 17 bases between them. CDR3 coding DNA: TGTGCCAGCTCACCAAGCGGCCCCCCCCGGGGTACGCAGTATTTT. Its protein product is CASSPSGPPRGTQYF.

This chain links TRBV5-1 with TRBJ2-7; 9 positions match TRBD1. The germline V gene has CDR1 SGHRS and CDR2 YFSETQ. Unmatched junction bases numbered 6, after V lost 3 bases and J lost 8 bases. The CDR3 runs to 13 residues. CDR3 protein: CASSSQTGGQQYF. The DNA of the CDR3 is TGCGCCAGCAGCTCCCAGACAGGGGGTCAGCAGTACTTC.

This clone was observed once. V and J are TRBV19 and TRBJ2-2; D remains unclear. V dropped 4 bases and J dropped 0 bases, with 3 bases sitting between them. Per germline, CDR1 LNHDA and CDR2 SQIVND (reference sequence). This CDR3 spans 13 amino acids. The DNA of the CDR3 is TGTGCCAGTAGTAACACGAACACCGGGGAGCTGTTTTTT. As protein: CASSNTNTGELFF.

The J gene is TRBJ1-4, the V gene TRBV4-2; TRBD1 agrees at 8 bases. The V gene end was trimmed by 3 bases and the J gene end by 0 bases; junction bases not matched to a gene: 3. The germline CDR1 and CDR2 sequences are LGHNA and YNFKEQ. The CDR3 runs 16 residues. The CDR3 sequence: CASSQDRAATNEKLFF. The CDR3 coding sequence is TGTGCCAGCAGCCAGGACAGGGCTGCAACTAATGAAAAACTGTTTTTT.

J is TRBJ2-7 and V is TRBV9; tentative D call: TRBD1 (6 bases). Germline CDR1 reads SGDLS; CDR2 reads YYNGEE. The V gene lost 4 bases and the J gene lost 2 bases, with 13 bases spanning the gap. CDR3 length equals 14 residues. The CDR3 DNA reads TGTGCCAGCAGCTTAATGACAGGCCCCTACGAGCAGTACTTC. The encoded protein is CASSLMTGPYEQYF.

This clone has only a few counts. The CDR3 spells CASSLEGTASEQYF. For the CDR3, the DNA is TGTGCCAGCAGCTTAGAGGGGACAGCTAGCGAGCAGTACTTC. V gene TRBV7-9 combines with J gene TRBJ2-7, with TRBD1 matching over 7 bases. Trimming removed 1 base from V and 6 bases from J; junction bases left unmatched: 6. The CDR3 runs to 14 residues. Per germline, CDR1 SEHNR and CDR2 FQNEAQ (reference sequence).

V gene TRBV19 combines with J gene TRBJ1-2; D uncertain. Per the germline V gene, CDR1 is LNHDA and CDR2 is SQIVND (reference sequence). Trimming pared 5 bases from V and 4 bases from J, leaving 11 bases between. The CDR3 runs 13 residues. As DNA, the CDR3 is TGTGCCAGTAGTCCCACAGAAGCCTATGGCTACACCTTC. The encoded protein is CASSPTEAYGYTF. The full variable domain, completed using reference TRBV19 and TRBJ1-2, is DGGITQSPKYLFRKEGQNVTLSCEQNLNHDAMYWYRQDPGQGLRLIYYSQIVNDFQKGDIAEGYSVSREKKESFPLTVTSAQKNPTAFYLCASSPTEAYGYTFGSGTRLTVV.

The chain couples TRBV6-5 to TRBJ1-1; the D gene is possibly TRBD1 (6 bases). This CDR3 is built from 14 residues. CDR1 is MNHEY and CDR2 is SVGAGI in the germline V gene. Trimming took 6 bases from V and 5 from J, leaving 16 bases between them. The CDR3 bases are TGTGCCAGCAGGAGGGGACAATCGGGGACTGAAGCTTTCTTT. Protein sequence: CASRRGQSGTEAFF.

The V and J genes are TRBV18 and TRBJ2-2; D not resolved. The germline V gene encodes CDR1 KGHSH and CDR2 LQKENI. This CDR3 is 17 amino acids long. The V end lost 3 bases, the J end lost 7 bases, and 21 bases lay between the germline ends. CDR3 sequence (DNA): TGTGCCAGCTCACCGCTACTCCTCCATGCCCGGGTCGGGGAGCTGTTTTTT. The encoded protein is CASSPLLLHARVGELFF.

This clone came up many times. J is TRBJ2-3 and V is TRBV11-3, with 10 positions matching TRBD2. The germline V gene has CDR1 SGHNT and CDR2 YENEEA. V was clipped by 5 bases and J by 3 bases; unmatched bases: 5. The CDR3 is made up of 15 amino acids. The CDR3 sequence: CASSASGGPTDTQYF. CDR3 nucleotides: TGTGCCAGCAGCGCTAGCGGGGGCCCAACAGATACGCAGTATTTT.

The chain recombines TRBV9 with TRBJ2-2, with D perhaps TRBD1 (6 bases). The germline V gene encodes CDR1 SGDLS and CDR2 YYNGEE. Trimming shortened V by 0 bases and J by 6 bases, and 6 bases separated the two germline ends. The CDR3 spans 13 residues. The CDR3 bases are TGTGCCAGCAGCGTAGGGGGGCCCGGGGAGCTGTTTTTT. Translation gives CASSVGGPGELFF.

This chain joins TRBV19 and TRBJ1-1; maybe TRBD1 (6 bases). The V end was cut by 6 bases, the J end by 4 bases, with 24 bases between. Germline V gene lookup returns CDR1 LNHDA and CDR2 SQIVND (reference sequence). CDR3 length: 17 residues. In DNA form, the CDR3 reads TGTGCCAGTAGGCCCACCGGGGGGACACTGCGGGGCACTGAAGCTTTCTTT. Translation: CASRPTGGTLRGTEAFF.

This clone was observed many times. V gene TRBV27 combines with J gene TRBJ2-1, with a tentative D call TRBD1 (6 bases). CDR1 MNHEY and CDR2 SMNVEV come from the germline V gene (reference sequence). V dropped 4 bases and J dropped 7 bases, with 8 bases sitting between them. This CDR3 contains 12 residues. The CDR3 loop is CASSSQGNEQFF. Here the CDR3 DNA reads TGTGCCAGCAGTTCGCAGGGGAATGAGCAGTTCTTC.

The DNA of the CDR3 is TGCGCCAGCAGCCGCACTAGCGGGGGGACAAACAATGAGCAGTTCTTC. It encodes CASSRTSGGTNNEQFF. The chain has TRBV4-1 and TRBJ2-1; 12 nucleotides agree with TRBD2. The CDR3 length is 16 residues. Germline V gives CDR1 MGHRA, CDR2 YSYEKL. V dropped 4 bases and J dropped 5; count of bases not matched to a gene: 6.

The rearrangement uses TRBV28 and TRBJ1-2, with D possibly being TRBD1 (6 bases). The germline CDR1 and CDR2 sequences are MDHEN and SYDVKM. The CDR3 is 15 residues long. With 8 bases removed from V and 1 base from J, the gap between germline ends came to 17 bases. The CDR3 loop is CASGTTQGDNYGYTF. The CDR3 DNA is TGTGCCAGCGGTACAACACAGGGAGATAACTATGGCTACACCTTC.